The following is a T cell receptor (beta chain) sequence with its context. The sample originates from a study of regulatory T cells in long-lasting Graves disease. TCRdb called the reads again in MiXCR, with one record for every CDR3 protein. The top ten clones hold around 25% of a sample with approximately 800 distinct CDR3 sequences, 87% of them seen once. After RNA was extracted from PBMCs, the TCR library was made from it. Peripheral blood, at nine milliliters, went into EDTA tubes. The material sequenced was peripheral blood mononuclear cells (PBMCs), taken with antithyroid drug treatment, in newly diagnosed or persistent Graves disease (not recorded which). This sequence originates from a man aged 35 to 55 with Graves disease.

The CDR3 is CASSQGETGLTDTQYF. The CDR3 DNA follows: TGTGCCAGCAGTCAAGGCGAGACAGGTCTCACAGATACGCAGTATTTT. The rearrangement links TRBV12-3 or TRBV12-4 to TRBJ2-3; a weak D match, TRBD1 (6 bases). Trimming cost V 5 bases and J 2 bases, with 17 bases left between them. The CDR3 length is 16 residues.